Each of the 17 T cell receptor beta chains below was sequenced from the same sample in a study of blood T cell repertoires in COVID-19. Profiled with immunoSEQ multiplex PCR; TCRdb holds only in-frame clones, not every one. The data hold fewer than 350,000 clones, with about nine tenths observed a single time. Sequenced sample: peripheral blood. These receptors were collected from a woman aged 30 to 39 with COVID-19, enrolled during active disease.

This sequence joins TRBV19 and TRBJ1-1; 9 bases are shared with TRBD1. The germline CDR1 and CDR2 sequences are LNHDA and SQIVND (reference sequence). This CDR3 has 14 amino acids. Trimming removed 5 bases from V and 2 bases from J; junction bases left unmatched: 3. The CDR3 is CASSPQGANTEAFF. The CDR3, as DNA: TGTGCCAGTAGTCCACAGGGGGCTAACACTGAAGCTTTCTTT.

The gene calls are TRBV29-1 and TRBJ1-2; D unclear. The ends were cut back, 1 base at V and 4 bases at J, with 16 bases in the middle. CDR1 and CDR2 from the germline V gene are SQVTM and ANQGSEA. This CDR3 has 15 residues. The CDR3 is CSVEARRGSVYGYTF. In nucleotides, the CDR3 is TGCAGCGTTGAAGCAAGGAGAGGGAGCGTCTATGGCTACACCTTC.

This chain joins TRBV25-1 and TRBJ1-2; D possibly corresponds to TRBD1 (5 bases). The V end lost 8 bases, the J end lost 6 bases, and 13 bases lay between the germline ends. CDR3 length: 12 residues. Germline V gene lookup returns CDR1 MGHDK and CDR2 SYGVNS. Here the CDR3 DNA reads TGTGCCAGCCTAGGACACAAGAATGGCTACACCTTC. This sequence encodes CASLGHKNGYTF.

This rearrangement joins TRBV7-9 to TRBJ2-7; 7 bases agree with TRBD1. CDR1 SEHNR and CDR2 FQNEAQ come from the germline V gene (reference sequence). J gave up 1 base and V 5 bases, and 5 bases lay outside the gene matches. This CDR3 spans 14 amino acids. This CDR3 is CASSQPTGSYEQYF. The DNA for the CDR3 is TGTGCCAGCAGCCAACCGACAGGGTCCTACGAGCAGTACTTC.

This clone was counted once. V and J are TRBV5-1 and TRBJ1-2, with D maybe TRBD1 (5 bases). Deletions cut 4 bases from V and 1 base from J, with 14 bases between. CDR1 SGHRS and CDR2 YFSETQ come from the germline V gene. The CDR3 sequence is 15 residues long. The CDR3 sequence is CASSPGGGINYGYTF. The DNA of the CDR3 is TGCGCCAGCAGCCCTGGGGGGGGGATTAACTATGGCTACACCTTC. The full variable domain, in which reference TRBV5-1 and TRBJ1-2 provide the parts outside the CDR3, is KAGVTQTPRYLIKTRGQQVTLSCSPISGHRSVSWYQQTPGQGLQFLFEYFSETQRNKGNFPGRFSGRQFSNSRSEMNVSTLELGDSALYLCASSPGGGINYGYTFGSGTRLTVV.

This clone was recorded a few times. The rearrangement joins TRBV11-2 to TRBJ1-1, with D perhaps TRBD1 (5 bases). The ends were cut back, 4 bases at V and 0 bases at J, with 18 bases in the middle. There are 17 residues in the CDR3. CDR1 SGHAT and CDR2 FQNNGV come from the germline V gene. CDR3 nucleotides: TGTGCCAGCAGCTCGGTCCCACAGGTCCCCATGAACACTGAAGCTTTCTTT. Translating gives CASSSVPQVPMNTEAFF.

The chain employs TRBV5-1 and TRBJ2-5; D remains ambiguous. V shed 0 bases and J shed 7 bases, with 10 bases lying between them. The CDR3 sequence is 13 residues long. CDR1 and CDR2 (germline): SGHRS, YFSETQ. In nucleotides, the CDR3 is TGCGCCAGCAGCTTGGGACACCTGAGGACCCAGTACTTC. It codes for CASSLGHLRTQYF.

This clone has a single count. The chain couples TRBV7-9 to TRBJ2-7, with D possibly matching TRBD1 (5 bases). V was pared by 1 base and J by 3 bases, with 13 bases between. Germline V gene data show CDR1 as SEHNR and CDR2 as FQNEAQ (reference sequence). The CDR3 totals 15 residues. This chain's CDR3 is CASSLVPSGFYEQYF. In DNA form, the CDR3 reads TGTGCCAGCAGCTTAGTTCCGTCAGGGTTCTACGAGCAGTACTTC.

This rearrangement joins TRBV7-9 to TRBJ2-3, with 10 bases aligning to TRBD1. The germline CDR1 and CDR2 sequences are SEHNR and FQNEAQ (reference sequence). Unmatched junction bases numbered 10, after V lost 5 bases and J lost 5 bases. The length of the CDR3 is 16 residues. DNA of the CDR3: TGTGCCAGCAGCGTCCGACAGGGGGCGCGGGTAGATACGCAGTATTTT. Translated: CASSVRQGARVDTQYF.

This chain joins TRBV19 and TRBJ2-5; D is ambiguous. The germline V gene encodes CDR1 LNHDA and CDR2 SQIVND (reference sequence). CDR3 length: 12 residues. V lost 6 bases to trimming and J lost 0 bases, with 5 bases between them. The CDR3 DNA sequence: TGTGCCAGTAGCCGGTACCAAGAGACCCAGTACTTC. Amino acids: CASSRYQETQYF.

The chain recombines TRBV27 with TRBJ2-2, with a possible D match to TRBD1 (5 bases). From germline, CDR1 is MNHEY and CDR2 SMNVEV (reference sequence). CDR3 length: 14 residues. The V end was cut by 7 bases, the J end by 2 bases, with 11 bases between. This chain's CDR3 is CASTSGFNTGELFF. The CDR3 coding sequence is TGTGCCAGCACCTCAGGGTTCAACACCGGGGAGCTGTTTTTT.

The V call is TRBV6-9, the J call TRBJ2-7; the match to TRBD2 covers 7 bases. Per the germline V gene, CDR1 is MNHGY and CDR2 is SVAAGI. The ends lost 4 bases at V and 0 bases at J; junction bases unmatched: 6. CDR3 length: 15 residues. CDR3 sequence: CASSWEGPSSYEQYF. Written as DNA, the CDR3 is TGTGCCAGCAGTTGGGAGGGCCCTAGCTCCTACGAGCAGTACTTC.

The table lists this clone with a count of one. The chain links TRBV20-1 to TRBJ2-7, with D perhaps matching TRBD2 (5 bases). The germline V gene has CDR1 DFQATT and CDR2 SNEGSKA (reference sequence). CDR3 size: 11 residues. The ends were cut back, 1 base at V and 9 bases at J, with 10 bases in the middle. The CDR3 bases are TGCAGTGCTAGAGGCCAACTAGGGCAGTACTTC. Translation gives CSARGQLGQYF.

J is TRBJ1-2 and V is TRBV27; no reliable D call. V lost 3 bases to trimming and J lost 6 bases, with 14 bases between them. Per the germline V gene, CDR1 is MNHEY and CDR2 is SMNVEV (reference sequence). CDR3 length: 14 residues. The CDR3, as DNA: TGTGCCAGCAGTTTGGGGAGACCGATGAATGGCTACACCTTC. Translating gives CASSLGRPMNGYTF.

The chain employs TRBV15 and TRBJ1-2; D remains ambiguous. Germline CDR1 is LNHNV and CDR2 is YYDKDF (reference sequence). The CDR3 extends over 12 amino acids. V lost 0 bases and J lost 7, with 6 bases in between. The CDR3 DNA is TGTGCCACCAGCAGAGACTCTTTTGGCTACACCTTC. Protein product: CATSRDSFGYTF.

This chain joins TRBV2 and TRBJ2-3, with TRBD1 identical over 7 bases. After removal of 11 bases from V and 0 bases from J, the junction contained 14 bases not matched to a gene. The CDR3 runs to 16 residues. CDR1 SNHLY and CDR2 FYNNEI come from the germline V gene. This CDR3 is CASPATGATSTDTQYF. The CDR3, as DNA: TGTGCCTCTCCAGCCACAGGGGCAACAAGCACAGATACGCAGTATTTT.

V is TRBV3-1 (or the pseudogene TRBV3-2) and J is TRBJ2-7, with 7 bases aligning to TRBD2. The CDR3 runs to 14 residues. The ends lost 1 base at V and 3 bases at J; junction bases unmatched: 3. Per germline, CDR1 LGHDT and CDR2 YNNKEL (reference sequence). CDR3 in amino acids: CASSQGGGYYEQYF. CDR3 DNA sequence: TGTGCCAGCAGCCAAGGCGGGGGTTACTACGAGCAGTACTTC.